The 28 T cell receptor beta chains given below trace back to one sample, sequenced in a study of technical replicates of blood from a handful of donors. Sequencing was performed with immunoSEQ multiplex PCR; in TCRdb, only in-frame clones are kept and a portion is missing. Of some 70,000 clones detected, just over 90% appear once; the ten largest clones hold 4.5% to 5%. The sample comprised PBMCs. These receptors were obtained from a human donor in good health. Some clones in this sample may be carry-over from other donors' samples.

CDR3 sequence (DNA): TGTGCCTGGAGTGTACCGGACAGGGTCAATCAGCCCCAGCATTTT. Amino acids: CAWSVPDRVNQPQHF. The chain has TRBV30 and TRBJ1-5; TRBD1 matches at 8 bases. Germline V gene lookup returns CDR1 GTSNPN and CDR2 SVGIG (reference sequence). Losses at the gene ends were 0 bases for V and 3 bases for J; bases not matched to a gene: 4. CDR3 length equals 15 residues.

The chain employs TRBV5-1 and TRBJ1-1; D is ambiguous. The germline V gene has CDR1 SGHRS and CDR2 YFSETQ. This CDR3 comprises 14 residues. Trimming cost V 2 bases and J 5 bases, with 13 bases left between them. The CDR3 region is CASSLGAVGTEAFF. Written as DNA, the CDR3 is TGCGCCAGCAGCTTAGGAGCGGTTGGGACTGAAGCTTTCTTT.

The chain has TRBV4-3 and TRBJ2-3, with 8 positions matching TRBD1. This CDR3 has 15 amino acids. Looked up from germline, CDR1 is LGHNA and CDR2 is YSLEER. J lost 4 bases, V lost 5 bases, and 8 bases had no gene match. The chain's CDR3 is CASSSRTGWSDTQYF. In nucleotides, the CDR3 is TGCGCCAGCAGCTCCCGGACAGGGTGGTCAGATACGCAGTATTTT.

The rearrangement links TRBV6-6 to TRBJ1-1; perhaps TRBD1 as D (6 bases). The CDR3 has 14 residues. Germline values: CDR1 MNHNY, CDR2 SVGAGI (reference sequence). Trimming left V 6 bases short and J 2 bases short, with 13 bases between. CDR3 sequence (DNA): TGTGCCAGCAGAGAGACGACAGGTAACACTGAAGCTTTCTTT. Amino acid sequence: CASRETTGNTEAFF.

The sample holds one count of this clone. The rearrangement links TRBV20-1 to TRBJ2-7; tentatively, D is TRBD1 (5 bases). This CDR3 has 10 residues. The V and J ends lost 7 bases and 6 bases respectively, with 10 bases between them. From germline, CDR1 is DFQATT and CDR2 SNEGSKA (reference sequence). The CDR3: CSVQGAEQYF. CDR3 DNA sequence: TGCAGTGTTCAAGGGGCCGAGCAGTACTTC.

A single count supports this clone. The chain joins TRBV7-8 to TRBJ2-5; TRBD1 aligns across 11 bases. The J segment lost 2 bases and the V segment lost 6 bases, leaving 2 bases of the junction unmatched. Germline CDR1 reads SGHVS; CDR2 reads FQNEAQ. The length of the CDR3 is 14 residues. CDR3 region: CASRGQGGQETQYF. In DNA form, the CDR3 reads TGTGCCAGCAGGGGACAGGGGGGACAAGAGACCCAGTACTTC.

As for this clone: The same CDR3 is also encoded by other DNA sequences in this sample. The V and J genes are TRBV6-1 and TRBJ2-3, with TRBD1 matching over 10 bases. The CDR3 extends over 15 amino acids. Germline V CDR1 and CDR2: MNHNS, SASEGT. The J segment lost 2 bases and the V segment lost 6 bases, leaving 5 bases of the junction unmatched. The CDR3 region is CASRGDRGNTDTQYF. In DNA, the CDR3 is TGTGCCAGCAGGGGGGACAGGGGAAACACAGATACGCAGTATTTT.

The chain joins TRBV10-3 to TRBJ2-7; 9 positions agree with TRBD1. Germline V gene sequence: CDR1 ENHRY, CDR2 SYGVKD. The V and J ends lost 4 bases and 5 bases, in that order; junction bases with no gene match: 6. The CDR3 consists of 14 residues. CDR3: CAISGGTGFDEQYF. The CDR3 nucleotides are TGTGCCATCAGTGGGGGGACAGGGTTCGACGAGCAGTACTTC.

V gene TRBV4-3 combines with J gene TRBJ1-2; no firm D call. The CDR3 length is 15 residues. V shed 4 bases and J shed 8 bases, with 20 bases lying between them. In germline, CDR1 is LGHNA, CDR2 YSLEER. The DNA for the CDR3 is TGCGCCAGCAGCCTTAGCTCCCCGTCCCTTGGAGGCTACACCTTC. This encodes CASSLSSPSLGGYTF.

J is TRBJ1-3 and V is TRBV19; D remains unclear. The V end lost 9 bases, the J end lost 0 bases, and 15 bases lay between the germline ends. Germline V gene sequence: CDR1 LNHDA, CDR2 SQIVND (reference sequence). The CDR3 totals 15 residues. CDR3 loop: CASSDRRHSGNTIYF. As DNA, the CDR3 is TGTGCCAGCTCCGACCGGAGGCACTCTGGAAACACCATATATTTT.

The V call is TRBV20-1, the J call TRBJ1-3; D is ambiguous. The V end lost 5 bases, the J end lost 10 bases, and 12 bases lay between the germline ends. The germline CDR1 and CDR2 sequences are DFQATT and SNEGSKA (reference sequence). The CDR3 spans 11 residues. The CDR3 nucleotides read TGCAGTGCTGCCTCCGAGTTTACCATATATTTT. Encoded protein: CSAASEFTIYF.

The chain joins TRBV7-6 to TRBJ2-1; TRBD2 matches at 8 bases. V was pared by 4 bases and J by 3 bases, with 5 bases of the junction left unmatched. Germline-derived CDR1 and CDR2 are SGHVS and FNYEAQ. The CDR3 length is 15 residues. CDR3 nucleotide sequence: TGTGCCAGCAGCTCCTCGGGGGGGAACTACAATGAGCAGTTCTTC. Its translation: CASSSSGGNYNEQFF. Variable domain in full (rest from reference TRBV7-6 and TRBJ2-1): GAGVSQSPRYKVTKRGQDVALRCDPISGHVSLYWYRQALGQGPEFLTYFNYEAQQDKSGLPNDRFSAERPEGSISTLTIQRTEQRDSAMYRCASSSSGGNYNEQFFGPGTRLTVL.

The V gene is TRBV28, the J gene TRBJ2-7; possible D gene TRBD2, 6 bases. Trimming took off 7 bases at V and 0 bases at J, with 13 bases between the two ends. The length of the CDR3 is 14 residues. Per germline, CDR1 MDHEN and CDR2 SYDVKM. The CDR3: CASTEGGLSYEQYF. The CDR3 coding sequence is TGTGCCAGCACCGAAGGAGGGCTCTCCTACGAGCAGTACTTC.

This clone was counted a single time. The V call is TRBV9, the J call TRBJ1-2; the match to TRBD1 covers 8 bases. The CDR3 sequence is 14 residues long. Losses at the gene ends were 6 bases for V and 4 bases for J; bases not matched to a gene: 8. Germline assignment: CDR1 SGDLS and CDR2 YYNGEE. The DNA for the CDR3 is TGTGCCAGCAAACCATCCGGGACAGGCTATGGCTACACCTTC. As protein: CASKPSGTGYGYTF. Full variable domain (missing parts from reference TRBV9 and TRBJ1-2): DSGVTQTPKHLITATGQRVTLRCSPRSGDLSVYWYQQSLDQGLQFLIQYYNGEERAKGNILERFSAQQFPDLHSELNLSSLELGDSALYFCASKPSGTGYGYTFGSGTRLTVV.

This clone was found once. V gene TRBV7-3 combines with J gene TRBJ2-2; 9 nucleotides agree with TRBD2. Germline V gene data show CDR1 as SGHTA and CDR2 as FQGTGA. The CDR3 consists of 16 residues. With V trimmed by 8 bases and J by 6 bases, 13 bases remained unmatched. The CDR3 DNA follows: TGTGCCAGCGGAATTAGCGGGGGAGCAAACTCCGGGGAGCTGTTTTTT. It is translated as CASGISGGANSGELFF.

V is TRBV6-1 and J is TRBJ1-6, with D unresolved. V was shortened by 2 bases and J by 7 bases, with 9 bases between the two germline ends. The germline V gene has CDR1 MNHNS and CDR2 SASEGT. The CDR3 length is 14 residues. Here the CDR3 DNA reads TGTGCCAGCAGTGAATCCGGGAAAAATTCACCCCTCCACTTT. Translated: CASSESGKNSPLHF.

This sequence joins TRBV7-2 and TRBJ2-5; 9 nucleotides line up with TRBD2. CDR1 and CDR2 (germline): SGHTA, FQGNSA. There are 16 residues in the CDR3. J lost 5 bases, V lost 5 bases, and 12 bases had no gene match. This chain's CDR3 is CASSALERGVWETQYF. For the CDR3, the DNA is TGTGCCAGCAGCGCGCTCGAGCGGGGGGTTTGGGAGACCCAGTACTTC.

This sequence joins TRBV19 and TRBJ2-7; the match to TRBD1 covers 9 bases. This CDR3 region has 13 residues. CDR1 LNHDA and CDR2 SQIVND come from the germline V gene (reference sequence). V gave up 6 bases and J gave up 3 bases; unmatched junction bases: 3. The CDR3 protein is CASRGQGIYEQYF. CDR3 coding DNA: TGTGCCAGTAGGGGACAGGGAATCTACGAGCAGTACTTC.

This clone turned up a few times. The chain carries TRBV7-9 and TRBJ2-2; no clear D gene. This CDR3 has 17 residues. Germline V gives CDR1 SEHNR, CDR2 FQNEAQ (reference sequence). Trimming took 5 bases from V and 0 from J, leaving 16 bases between them. CDR3 residues: CASSTIQLSTNTGELFF. CDR3 sequence (DNA): TGTGCCAGCAGCACCATACAGCTTTCAACGAACACCGGGGAGCTGTTTTTT.

This chain joins TRBV18 and TRBJ2-5; 8 bases align to TRBD2. Unmatched junction bases numbered 7, after V lost 2 bases and J lost 5 bases. The CDR3 has 15 residues. CDR1 and CDR2 from the germline V gene are KGHSH and LQKENI. In DNA form, the CDR3 reads TGTGCCAGCTCACCATTCGCGGGAGGAGACGAGACCCAGTACTTC. Translation gives CASSPFAGGDETQYF.

The rearrangement joins TRBV30 to TRBJ1-2; D not certain. The V gene's germline CDR1 is GTSNPN and CDR2 SVGIG (reference sequence). The ends were cut back, 2 bases at V and 0 bases at J, with 7 bases in the middle. The CDR3 has 13 amino acids. CDR3 residues: CAWSSVPNYGYTF. The CDR3 DNA follows: TGTGCCTGGAGTTCTGTTCCTAACTATGGCTACACCTTC.

The chain combines TRBV5-1 with TRBJ1-5; 8 bases are a match to TRBD1. Germline assignment: CDR1 SGHRS and CDR2 YFSETQ. J gave up 7 bases and V 4 bases, and 7 bases lay outside the gene matches. CDR3 size: 14 residues. CDR3 in amino acids: CASSKDRGEQPQHF. The CDR3 DNA sequence: TGCGCCAGCAGCAAAGACAGGGGAGAACAGCCCCAGCATTTT.

The chain employs TRBV6-1 and TRBJ2-7, with D perhaps TRBD2 (5 bases). Trimming shortened V by 8 bases and J by 3 bases, and 17 bases separated the two germline ends. Germline V lookup: CDR1 MNHNS, CDR2 SASEGT. The CDR3 runs 14 residues. The CDR3 loop is CASLGVHLIYEQYF. Written as DNA, the CDR3 is TGTGCCAGCCTCGGGGTTCACCTCATCTACGAGCAGTACTTC.

This chain uses TRBV5-6 with TRBJ2-7, with TRBD1 matching 12 bases. CDR1 is SGHDT and CDR2 is YYEEEE in the germline V gene. The J segment lost 7 bases and the V segment lost 4 bases, leaving 6 bases of the junction unmatched. The CDR3 extends over 14 amino acids. Here the CDR3 reads CASSEGQGAREQYF. CDR3 nucleotide sequence: TGTGCCAGCAGCGAGGGACAGGGGGCCAGAGAGCAGTACTTC.

In its sample, this clone was seen once. The V gene is TRBV13, the J gene TRBJ2-7; 12 positions match TRBD1. Germline trimming cut 2 bases from V and 6 bases from J; bases unmatched to any gene: 5. Germline loops: CDR1 PRHDT, CDR2 FYEKMQ (reference sequence). CDR3 length: 15 residues. CDR3 protein: CASSLPGTGGVEQYF. CDR3 DNA sequence: TGTGCCAGCAGCTTACCCGGGACAGGGGGCGTCGAGCAGTACTTC.

The chain couples TRBV9 to TRBJ2-5; no clear D. Germline values: CDR1 SGDLS, CDR2 YYNGEE. V was pared by 0 bases and J by 4 bases, with 10 bases between. The CDR3 extends over 14 amino acids. DNA of the CDR3: TGTGCCAGCAGCGTAGGCGGTCGCGTAGAGACCCAGTACTTC. Translation: CASSVGGRVETQYF.

This clone occurred a few times. V is TRBV4-1 and J is TRBJ1-2; D may be TRBD1 (6 bases). This CDR3 has 13 amino acids. V was clipped by 1 base and J by 8 bases, with 11 bases between them. The germline gives CDR1 MGHRA, CDR2 YSYEKL. Here the CDR3 DNA reads TGCGCCAGCAGCCAAGTTGGGGGCCCAGGCTACACCTTC. Its translation is CASSQVGGPGYTF.

This chain uses TRBV4-3 with TRBJ1-6; D unresolved. Trimming took 0 bases from V and 0 from J, leaving 6 bases between them. Germline CDR1 LGHNA, CDR2 YSLEER. This CDR3 contains 16 residues. The CDR3 loop is CASSQDSGSYNSPLHF. CDR3 in DNA: TGCGCCAGCAGCCAAGATTCCGGCTCCTATAATTCACCCCTCCACTTT.